This T cell receptor beta chain comes out of a study of identical twins. Trimming removed 6 bases at V and 9 bases at J, with 18 bases between. The CDR3 runs to 14 residues. Germline V gene sequence: CDR1 LNHDA, CDR2 SQIVND (reference sequence). General study findings and limits: For monozygotic twins, models underestimated out-of-frame TCR alpha sharing. Insertions were fewer in abundant cord blood beta clonotypes, whereas memory repertoires showed none of this pattern.

After template switching added a universal primer site, the resulting cDNA carried unique molecular identifiers. One entry per CDR3 protein, called by TCRdb with MiXCR from the 5' RACE reads. Of 1.5 million to 2 million distinct CDR3 sequences in the sample, about 32% were seen once. Regarding this clonotype: Its antigen remains unidentified.

Everyone who gave samples was a healthy Caucasian. The sequence derives from a newborn girl in good health. The sample consisted of cord blood. The chain couples TRBV19 to TRBJ2-1; D is perhaps TRBD2 (6 bases). CDR3 sequence: CASSRSRVSGEQFF. The CDR3 DNA follows: TGTGCCAGTAGCCGGAGCAGGGTTAGCGGTGAGCAGTTCTTC.